This TCR beta chain derives from a study of control samples from healthy donors and cancer patients. The sample holds a few counts of this clone. TCRdb's copy holds only in-frame clones and misses some; the assay was immunoSEQ multiplex PCR. Of roughly 100,000 clones listed, roughly 92% are singletons. The germline V and J ends were trimmed by 1 base and 3 bases, with 10 bases remaining between them. The CDR3 totals 15 residues. Germline assignment: CDR1 SGHVS and CDR2 FQNEAQ. Sample: blood. The sequence was obtained from a human donor in good health. The donor label of this sample is uncertain. The chain recombines TRBV7-8 with TRBJ1-5, with D perhaps TRBD1 (5 bases). CDR3 loop: CASSLVGADNQPQHF. In DNA form, the CDR3 reads TGTGCCAGCAGCTTAGTAGGGGCAGACAATCAGCCCCAGCATTTT.